This TCR beta chain was captured in a study of radiation and T cells in renal cell carcinoma. General study results and limits: No pretreatment tumor biopsies were available for baseline clonotypes.

About this clone itself: What it binds is not known.

With V trimmed by 6 bases and J by 5 bases, 6 bases remained unmatched. The CDR3 has 13 amino acids. Per germline, CDR1 ENHRY and CDR2 SYGVKD. Measured with immunoSEQ multiplex PCR; TCRdb has only the in-frame clones, and not every one. The sample shows some 150,000 clones, 70% to 90% of them seen only once. Time point described: baseline pretreatment blood. Treatment noted: 15 Gy SBRT to primary tumor, nephrectomy 4 weeks later. The sample here was blood, taken from a patient whose treatment included radiotherapy and nephrectomy. The chain is built from TRBV10-3 and TRBJ1-1; 7 positions agree with TRBD1. The sequence was collected from a woman aged 45-59 years with renal cell carcinoma. The CDR3 DNA sequence: TGTGCCATCAGGGGGACAGCAGATACTGAAGCTTTCTTT. It yields the protein CAIRGTADTEAFF.